This TCR beta chain was sequenced in a study of T cells in Graves' hyperthyroidism and ophthalmopathy. CDR1 is SGHTA and CDR2 is FQGNSA in the germline V gene. The CDR3 totals 16 residues. Comment on this clonotype: The junction differs from germline at one of its ends, possibly a read error.

Amplification targeted TCR beta CDR3 regions from RNA transcripts. The study used the HTBI primer set for a first-round RT-PCR of the TCR CDR3. TCRdb reprocessed the multiplex PCR reads via MiXCR and lists one record per CDR3 protein. The sample includes approximately 500,000 distinct CDR3 sequences, about half seen only once; the top ten take around 7.7%. The clonotype was recovered from a woman aged 18-30 years with Graves' hyperthyroidism. J is TRBJ1-1 and V is TRBV7-2, with 7 bases that match TRBD1. What was sequenced was peripheral blood or thyroid tissue (not recorded which). CDR3 loop: CASSPQGDTTNTKAFF. The CDR3 coding sequence is TGTGCCAGCAGCCCGCAGGGGGACACTACGAACACTAAAGCTTTCTTT. The full variable domain, with the rest looked up from reference TRBV7-2 and TRBJ1-1, is GAGVSQSPSNKVTEKGKDVELRCDPISGHTALYWYRQSLGQGLEFLIYFQGNSAPDKSGLPSDRFSAERTGGSVSTLTIQRTQQEDSAVYLCASSPQGDTTNTKAFFGQGTRLTVV.